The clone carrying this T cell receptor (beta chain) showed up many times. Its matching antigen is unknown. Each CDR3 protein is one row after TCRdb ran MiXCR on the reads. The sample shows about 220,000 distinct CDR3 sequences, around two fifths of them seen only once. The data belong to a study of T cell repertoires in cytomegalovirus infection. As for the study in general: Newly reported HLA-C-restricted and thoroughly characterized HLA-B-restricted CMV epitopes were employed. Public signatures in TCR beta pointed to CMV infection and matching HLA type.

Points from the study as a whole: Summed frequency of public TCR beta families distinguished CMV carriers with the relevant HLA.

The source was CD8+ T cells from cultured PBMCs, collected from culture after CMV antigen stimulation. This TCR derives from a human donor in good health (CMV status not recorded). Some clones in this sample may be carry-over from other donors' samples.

CDR3 in amino acids: CASSLDLPRFTEAFF. CDR3 DNA: TGTGCCAGCAGCTTAGATCTTCCCAGGTTTACTGAAGCTTTCTTT. The chain links TRBV11-2 to TRBJ1-1; D is uncertain. Trimming removed 0 bases at V and 5 bases at J, with 13 bases between. CDR1 and CDR2 from the germline V gene are SGHAT and FQNNGV. The CDR3 contains 15 residues.